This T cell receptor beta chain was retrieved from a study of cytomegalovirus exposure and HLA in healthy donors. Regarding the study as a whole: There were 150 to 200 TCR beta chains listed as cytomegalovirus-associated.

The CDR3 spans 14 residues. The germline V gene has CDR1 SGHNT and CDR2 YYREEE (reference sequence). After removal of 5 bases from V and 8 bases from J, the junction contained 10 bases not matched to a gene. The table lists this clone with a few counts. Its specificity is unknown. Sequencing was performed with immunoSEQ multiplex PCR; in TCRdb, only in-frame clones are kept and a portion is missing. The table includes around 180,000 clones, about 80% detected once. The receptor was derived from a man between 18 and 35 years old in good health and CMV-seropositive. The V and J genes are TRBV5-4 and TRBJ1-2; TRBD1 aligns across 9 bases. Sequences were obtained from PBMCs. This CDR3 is CASRRLGQGGGYTF. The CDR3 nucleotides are TGTGCCAGCAGGCGCTTGGGACAGGGAGGAGGCTACACCTTC.